The clone carrying this TCR beta chain has only a few counts. The antigen is unknown. The data are from a study of beta chain features in type 1 diabetes. Per the germline V gene, CDR1 is SGHTA and CDR2 is FQGNSA. CDR3 size: 13 residues. Trimming took off 4 bases at V and 5 bases at J, with 11 bases between the two ends. All of the isolated RNA was reverse transcribed, so expressed TCRB transcripts were sequenced. Mean read depth for naive, central memory and regulatory T cell samples was around 3.5 million reads. Sequencing was performed with immunoSEQ multiplex PCR; in TCRdb, only in-frame clones are kept and a portion is missing. The profile shows about 660,000 clones, around an eighth of them singletons. Findings and limits, study-wide: cDNA-based sequencing might over-represent cells highly expressing TCR. The study found moderately but significantly shorter TCRB CDR3s in all four CD4+ subsets of Type 1 diabetes patients. A closer apparent resemblance between naive, central memory and Treg TCRB repertoires was seen in patients than in healthy donors.

The TCR comes from a man between 18 and 29 years old with type 1 diabetes. The chain carries TRBV7-2 and TRBJ2-5; the D is unclear. The source material was naive CD4+ T cells from blood. CDR3 protein: CASSSTTLETQYF. The DNA for the CDR3 is TGTGCCAGCAGCTCCACTACGTTGGAGACCCAGTACTTC.